This is a list of T cell receptor beta chains from one sample in a study of blood T cell repertoires in COVID-19. Clones were read by immunoSEQ multiplex PCR, and TCRdb kept only the in-frame ones, dropping some. The sample consists of some 120,000 clones, around 89% of them appearing once. Sequencing input: peripheral blood. These receptor sequences come from a man in his fifties or sixties with acute or convalescent COVID-19. Both conserved end residues are part of each CDR3. D genes are given only for firm matches. Only part of the rows carry a size: once, few, many, or a class if the clone is expanded.

v_call	d_call	j_call	clone_size	cdr3_aa	cdr3_nt
TRBV5-1	TRBD2	TRBJ2-7	NA	CASRLSSGSSYEQYF	TGCGCCAGCAGATTATCTAGCGGGAGCTCCTACGAGCAGTACTTC
TRBV6-5	NA	TRBJ2-7	once	CASSAGWSSYEQYF	TGTGCCAGCAGCGCAGGGTGGAGCTCCTACGAGCAGTACTTC
TRBV3-1/TRBV3-2	TRBD2	TRBJ2-7	NA	CASKEAGTSGGEQYF	TGTGCCAGTAAGGAAGCCGGGACTAGCGGCGGCGAGCAGTACTTC
TRBV12-5	NA	TRBJ2-5	NA	CASGSPRSQNMYQETQYF	TGTGCTAGTGGTTCCCCCCGGTCCCAAAATATGTACCAAGAGACCCAGTACTTC
TRBV6-5	NA	TRBJ1-1	NA	CASSTGTEAFF	TGTGCCAGCAGTACCGGGACTGAAGCTTTCTTT
TRBV3-1/TRBV3-2	NA	TRBJ2-7	NA	CASSPYRESLEQYF	TGTGCCAGCAGCCCGTACCGGGAGAGCCTCGAGCAGTACTTC
TRBV7-9	TRBD2	TRBJ2-7	NA	CASSPRVSGIYEQYF	TGTGCCAGCAGCCCTCGAGTTAGCGGGATTTACGAGCAGTACTTC
TRBV2	NA	TRBJ2-7	NA	CASTRDWVAYEQYF	TGTGCCAGCACTCGGGACTGGGTCGCCTACGAGCAGTACTTC
TRBV7-9	NA	TRBJ2-5	NA	CASSLAWPRLYF	TGTGCCAGCAGCTTAGCGTGGCCTAGGTTGTACTTC
TRBV18	NA	TRBJ1-2	NA	CASSPRQGHRANYGYTF	TGTGCCAGCTCACCACGGCAGGGGCACCGGGCTAACTATGGCTACACCTTC
TRBV12-3/TRBV12-4	NA	TRBJ1-2	NA	CASLQSTGDGYTF	TGTGCCAGTTTACAGTCAACCGGGGATGGCTACACCTTC
TRBV7-8	TRBD2	TRBJ2-1	NA	CASSLAVGGRFF	TGTGCCAGCAGCTTAGCGGTGGGAGGGAGGTTCTTC
TRBV6-1	TRBD2	TRBJ2-5	NA	CASSEGVSGSETQYF	TGTGCCAGCAGTGAAGGGGTTAGCGGGAGTGAGACCCAGTACTTC
TRBV4-2	NA	TRBJ1-5	NA	CASSQVPGGLQPQHF	TGTGCCAGCAGCCAAGTGCCAGGTGGATTACAGCCCCAGCATTTT
TRBV6-5	NA	TRBJ1-2	NA	CASSPNGALSYGYTF	TGTGCCAGCAGTCCCAATGGGGCCCTCTCATATGGCTACACCTTC
TRBV28	NA	TRBJ2-1	NA	CASSKGGEYNEQFF	TGTGCCAGCAGTAAGGGAGGAGAATACAATGAGCAGTTCTTC
TRBV5-4	TRBD2	TRBJ2-1	NA	CASSPPGSGRANEQFF	TGTGCCAGCAGCCCCCCTGGTAGCGGGAGGGCCAATGAGCAGTTCTTC
TRBV7-2	NA	TRBJ1-1	once	CASSVQEERTEAFF	TGTGCCAGCAGCGTTCAGGAGGAGAGGACTGAAGCTTTCTTT
TRBV6-5	TRBD2	TRBJ2-7	once	CASSHGLAGTYF	TGTGCCAGCAGCCATGGACTAGCAGGAACGTACTTC
TRBV12-3/TRBV12-4	NA	TRBJ2-2	NA	CASTNTGELFF	TGTGCCAGCACTAACACCGGGGAGCTGTTTTTT
TRBV10-3	TRBD1	TRBJ2-5	NA	CAISADRGLKTQYF	TGTGCCATCAGCGCCGACAGGGGGCTGAAGACCCAGTACTTC
TRBV6-6	NA	TRBJ1-1	NA	CASSLFLTGMNTEAFF	TGTGCCAGCAGTCTATTCTTGACAGGAATGAACACTGAAGCTTTCTTT
TRBV11-2	TRBD1	TRBJ1-2	NA	CASSSGTGTLYGYTF	TGTGCCAGCAGCTCCGGGACAGGGACCCTCTATGGCTACACCTTC
TRBV12-5	NA	TRBJ1-4	NA	CASGLGTGELFF	TGTGCTAGTGGTTTGGGGACGGGGGAACTGTTTTTT
TRBV15	NA	TRBJ2-5	NA	CATSRGAEETQYF	TGTGCCACCAGCAGAGGGGCTGAAGAGACCCAGTACTTC
TRBV4-1	NA	TRBJ1-1	NA	CASSQAQGAEAFF	TGCGCCAGCAGCCAAGCGCAGGGCGCTGAAGCTTTCTTT
TRBV5-6	NA	TRBJ1-5	NA	CASSLFAGYSNQPQHF	TGTGCCAGCAGCTTGTTTGCAGGCTATAGCAATCAGCCCCAGCATTTT
TRBV19	TRBD1	TRBJ1-1	NA	CASSVDRDTEAFF	TGTGCCAGTAGCGTAGACAGGGACACTGAAGCTTTCTTT